The sequence of this TCR beta chain was determined in a study of cytomegalovirus exposure and HLA in healthy donors. This clone has only one observation. Germline V gene lookup returns CDR1 LNHDA and CDR2 SQIVND (reference sequence). The CDR3 totals 15 residues. V lost 2 bases, J lost 5 bases, and 6 bases stayed unmatched. This PCR relied on a set of 60 Vbeta primers and 13 Jbeta primers. Assay used: immunoSEQ multiplex PCR; TCRdb lists only in-frame clones, some missing. The sample has fewer than 250,000 clones; roughly nine tenths are singletons. The J gene is TRBJ2-3, the V gene TRBV19, with TRBD1 matching 8 bases. This TCR was recovered from a boy aged 2 to 9 in good health and CMV-seronegative. The sequenced sample was PBMCs. The CDR3 DNA sequence: TGTGCCAGTAGTATATCAGGGGGCGGGCAAGATACGCAGTATTTT. This codes for CASSISGGGQDTQYF.